The rows below give T cell receptor beta chains drawn from one sample of a study of cytomegalovirus exposure and HLA in healthy donors. TCRdb's table, derived via immunoSEQ multiplex PCR, lists solely in-frame clones and lacks some. Here the sample spans more than 80,000 clones, around 90% being singletons. Specimen: PBMCs. Receptors originate from a young woman in good health and CMV-seropositive. The CDR3 runs from the conserved cysteine through the conserved F or W. Fields, in order: clone size, J gene, D gene, V gene, CDR3 protein, CDR3 DNA. D genes are given only for firm matches. Clone size appears in some rows only: once, few, many, or a class for an expanded clone.

clone_size: .
j_call: TRBJ1-1
d_call: .
v_call: TRBV6-6
cdr3_aa: CASSFDGVLNTEAFF
cdr3_nt: TGTGCCAGCAGTTTCGACGGAGTTCTAAACACTGAAGCTTTCTTT

clone_size: .
j_call: TRBJ2-2
d_call: .
v_call: TRBV19
cdr3_aa: CASSIGGGPGELFF
cdr3_nt: TGTGCCAGTAGTATAGGGGGCGGCCCCGGGGAGCTGTTTTTT

clone_size: .
j_call: TRBJ2-1
d_call: TRBD2
v_call: TRBV7-6
cdr3_aa: CASSLYRTGGPYNEQFF
cdr3_nt: TGTGCCAGCAGCTTATATCGGACGGGGGGGCCCTACAATGAGCAGTTCTTC

clone_size: .
j_call: TRBJ2-7
d_call: .
v_call: TRBV5-4
cdr3_aa: CASSLSGTPIGEQYF
cdr3_nt: TGTGCCAGCAGCTTGTCCGGGACACCTATCGGGGAGCAGTACTTC

clone_size: .
j_call: TRBJ1-2
d_call: .
v_call: TRBV25-1
cdr3_aa: CASSQGAFNYGYTF
cdr3_nt: TGTGCCAGCAGTCAAGGGGCTTTTAACTATGGCTACACCTTC

clone_size: .
j_call: TRBJ2-3
d_call: TRBD1
v_call: TRBV6-1
cdr3_aa: CASSEGQGADTQYF
cdr3_nt: TGTGCCAGCAGTGAAGGACAGGGGGCGGATACGCAGTATTTT

clone_size: .
j_call: TRBJ1-4
d_call: .
v_call: TRBV28
cdr3_aa: CASSHKVAPGEKLFF
cdr3_nt: TGTGCCAGCAGCCACAAGGTGGCCCCGGGGGAAAAACTGTTTTTT

clone_size: once
j_call: TRBJ2-2
d_call: TRBD2
v_call: TRBV7-8
cdr3_aa: CASSWTSGGAFGELFF
cdr3_nt: TGTGCCAGCAGCTGGACTAGCGGGGGGGCATTCGGGGAGCTGTTTTTT

clone_size: .
j_call: TRBJ1-2
d_call: TRBD1
v_call: TRBV5-1
cdr3_aa: CASSLSGGADGYTF
cdr3_nt: TGCGCCAGCAGCTTGTCAGGGGGCGCAGATGGCTACACCTTC

clone_size: .
j_call: TRBJ2-4
d_call: .
v_call: TRBV4-1
cdr3_aa: CASSSVAQRRAKNIQYF
cdr3_nt: TGCGCCAGCAGCTCTGTAGCGCAGCGCCGAGCCAAAAACATTCAGTACTTC

clone_size: .
j_call: TRBJ1-6
d_call: .
v_call: TRBV28
cdr3_aa: CASSLARSKGSPLHF
cdr3_nt: TGTGCCAGCAGTTTAGCCAGGTCAAAGGGGTCACCCCTCCACTTT

clone_size: once
j_call: TRBJ2-3
d_call: .
v_call: TRBV7-9
cdr3_aa: CASSWKRQLLSTDTQYF
cdr3_nt: TGTGCCAGCAGCTGGAAACGACAGCTCTTGAGCACAGATACGCAGTATTTT

clone_size: .
j_call: TRBJ1-6
d_call: .
v_call: TRBV9
cdr3_aa: CASSVEVGSSYNSPLHF
cdr3_nt: TGTGCCAGCAGCGTAGAAGTAGGGAGCTCCTATAATTCACCCCTCCACTTT

clone_size: .
j_call: TRBJ2-7
d_call: .
v_call: TRBV6-6
cdr3_aa: CASRLEFGEYEQYF
cdr3_nt: TGTGCCAGCAGACTAGAATTTGGGGAGTACGAGCAGTACTTC

clone_size: .
j_call: TRBJ1-1
d_call: TRBD1
v_call: TRBV18
cdr3_aa: CASSPLWTGTGGAGNTEAFF
cdr3_nt: TGTGCCAGCTCACCACTCTGGACCGGGACAGGGGGCGCGGGGAACACTGAAGCTTTCTTT

clone_size: once
j_call: TRBJ1-5
d_call: .
v_call: TRBV4-1
cdr3_aa: CASSQVTQEFGNQPQHF
cdr3_nt: TGCGCCAGCAGCCAAGTAACACAGGAGTTCGGCAATCAGCCCCAGCATTTT

clone_size: .
j_call: TRBJ2-2
d_call: .
v_call: TRBV27
cdr3_aa: CASSTPGAYTGELFF
cdr3_nt: TGTGCCAGCAGTACTCCAGGGGCGTACACCGGGGAGCTGTTTTTT

clone_size: .
j_call: TRBJ2-1
d_call: TRBD2
v_call: TRBV4-1
cdr3_aa: CASSQVWGGDEQFF
cdr3_nt: TGCGCCAGCAGCCAAGTCTGGGGGGGAGATGAGCAGTTCTTC

clone_size: .
j_call: TRBJ2-3
d_call: TRBD1
v_call: TRBV29-1
cdr3_aa: CSTDRDGTDTQYF
cdr3_nt: TGCAGCACGGACAGGGATGGAACAGATACGCAGTATTTT

clone_size: once
j_call: TRBJ1-5
d_call: .
v_call: TRBV2
cdr3_aa: CASSEGPVLNQPQHF
cdr3_nt: TGTGCCAGCAGTGAGGGCCCAGTCTTGAATCAGCCCCAGCATTTT

clone_size: .
j_call: TRBJ1-4
d_call: .
v_call: TRBV5-6
cdr3_aa: CASSLVGGDEKLFF
cdr3_nt: TGTGCCAGCAGCTTGGTTGGGGGCGATGAAAAACTGTTTTTT

clone_size: .
j_call: TRBJ1-2
d_call: .
v_call: TRBV11-2
cdr3_aa: CASSFVRSRFYGYTF
cdr3_nt: TGTGCCAGCAGCTTCGTACGGAGTCGGTTCTATGGCTACACCTTC

clone_size: .
j_call: TRBJ2-5
d_call: TRBD1
v_call: TRBV7-6
cdr3_aa: CASSAAQGATQETQYF
cdr3_nt: TGTGCCAGCAGCGCCGCTCAGGGGGCGACCCAAGAGACCCAGTACTTC

clone_size: many
j_call: TRBJ1-2
d_call: TRBD1
v_call: TRBV25-1
cdr3_aa: CASSDRTGGGYGYTF
cdr3_nt: TGTGCCAGCAGTGACCGGACAGGGGGCGGCTATGGCTACACCTTC

clone_size: .
j_call: TRBJ2-1
d_call: TRBD1
v_call: TRBV4-1
cdr3_aa: CASSQLSGQNNEQFF
cdr3_nt: TGCGCCAGCAGCCAATTATCGGGACAGAACAATGAGCAGTTCTTC

clone_size: .
j_call: TRBJ1-2
d_call: .
v_call: TRBV11-2
cdr3_aa: CASSREDYGYTF
cdr3_nt: TGTGCCAGCAGCCGAGAGGACTATGGCTACACCTTC

clone_size: .
j_call: TRBJ2-5
d_call: .
v_call: TRBV9
cdr3_aa: CASSVGETSSQETQYF
cdr3_nt: TGTGCCAGCAGCGTAGGAGAAACCTCGTCCCAAGAGACCCAGTACTTC

clone_size: .
j_call: TRBJ2-7
d_call: .
v_call: TRBV5-1
cdr3_aa: CASSLGGSFYEQYF
cdr3_nt: TGCGCCAGCAGCTTGGGAGGGTCCTTCTACGAGCAGTACTTC

clone_size: once
j_call: TRBJ2-7
d_call: TRBD1
v_call: TRBV4-1
cdr3_aa: CASSRQGESTYEQYF
cdr3_nt: TGCGCCAGCAGCCGACAGGGAGAATCAACCTACGAGCAGTACTTC

clone_size: .
j_call: TRBJ2-3
d_call: TRBD2
v_call: TRBV2
cdr3_aa: CASSVILAGIADTQYF
cdr3_nt: TGTGCCAGCAGTGTTATTCTAGCGGGGATCGCAGATACGCAGTATTTT

clone_size: .
j_call: TRBJ2-1
d_call: .
v_call: TRBV10-3
cdr3_aa: CAISESESSYNEQFF
cdr3_nt: TGTGCCATCAGTGAGTCGGAGAGCTCCTACAATGAGCAGTTCTTC

clone_size: .
j_call: TRBJ2-3
d_call: TRBD1
v_call: TRBV5-6
cdr3_aa: CASSPDPRTGHPSTDTQYF
cdr3_nt: TGTGCCAGCAGCCCGGACCCCAGGACAGGGCACCCTAGCACAGATACGCAGTATTTT